Below, 30 T cell receptor beta chains from the same sample are listed, as sequenced in a study of cytomegalovirus exposure and HLA in healthy donors (TCRdb year 2017). Library preparation employed the immunoSEQ multiplex PCR assay. This immuneACCESS table, as held by TCRdb, lists in-frame sequences with V and J called but not all clones. Of the missing ones, under half trace to an unresolved V gene in checked studies; the others have no known cause. Present in this sample are about 120,000 clones, roughly nine tenths of which were seen just once. The leading ten clones occupy about 1% of the sample. The sequenced sample consisted of PBMCs. Receptor source: a woman aged 18-29 years in good health and CMV-seronegative.

The chain recombines TRBV5-1 with TRBJ2-7, with 9 bases that match TRBD1. The CDR3 consists of 14 residues. Trimming cost V 5 bases and J 2 bases; bases outside gene matches: 5. In germline, CDR1 is SGHRS, CDR2 YFSETQ. The CDR3 coding sequence is TGCGCCAGCAGAGGGGACAGGGTCGCCTACGAGCAGTACGTC. This codes for CASRGDRVAYEQYV.

This chain links TRBV20-1 with TRBJ2-1, with D possibly being TRBD2 (6 bases). V gave up 6 bases and J gave up 15 bases, with 18 bases separating them. Germline CDR1 and CDR2: DFQATT and SNEGSKA (reference sequence). CDR3 size: 11 residues. The CDR3 region is CSAPSSGEVFF. The CDR3 DNA follows: TGCAGTGCGCCGTCCTCGGGAGAGGTGTTCTTC.

The chain recombines TRBV6-4 with TRBJ2-3; no reliable D call. This CDR3 is 14 amino acids long. Germline CDR1 and CDR2: MRHNA and SNTAGT. Trimming removed 6 bases from V and 0 bases from J, with 10 bases in between. The CDR3 DNA sequence: TGTGCCAGCAGCGATATCGGGAGCACAGATACGCAGTATTTT. Translated: CASSDIGSTDTQYF.

The V and J genes are TRBV6-5 and TRBJ1-1; maybe TRBD1 (5 bases). This CDR3 comprises 12 residues. The germline CDR1 and CDR2 sequences are MNHEY and SVGAGI. V was clipped by 6 bases and J by 3 bases, with 8 bases between them. CDR3 DNA sequence: TGTGCCAGCAGAAGGGGCGACACTGAAGCTTTCTTT. It translates to CASRRGDTEAFF.

J is TRBJ1-2 and V is TRBV28, with 7 bases aligning to TRBD1. The CDR3 spans 15 residues. The V gene end was trimmed by 1 base and the J gene end by 4 bases; junction bases not matched to a gene: 6. Germline-derived CDR1 and CDR2 are MDHEN and SYDVKM. The CDR3 DNA is TGTGCCAGCAGTTTATCTGACGGACAGGCCTATGGCTACACCTTC. Its translation: CASSLSDGQAYGYTF.

The chain combines TRBV7-9 with TRBJ2-1, with D possibly TRBD2 on 6 matching bases. CDR3 length: 15 amino acids. From germline, CDR1 is SEHNR and CDR2 FQNEAQ (reference sequence). The ends were cut back, 6 bases at V and 9 bases at J, with 21 bases in the middle. In DNA form, the CDR3 reads TGTGCCAGCAGTGGTCGGGACTTCCCCGGCAGTGAGCAGTTCTTC. It translates to CASSGRDFPGSEQFF.

A single count supports this clone. V is TRBV9 and J is TRBJ2-1; 10 bases line up with TRBD2. Looked up from germline, CDR1 is SGDLS and CDR2 is YYNGEE. With V trimmed by 4 bases and J by 9 bases, 4 bases remained unmatched. CDR3 length: 13 amino acids. The CDR3 DNA reads TGTGCCAGCAGCCCAAGGACTAGCGGTGAGCAGTTCTTC. This codes for CASSPRTSGEQFF. Using reference TRBV9 and TRBJ2-1 for the parts outside the CDR3, the full variable domain is DSGVTQTPKHLITATGQRVTLRCSPRSGDLSVYWYQQSLDQGLQFLIQYYNGEERAKGNILERFSAQQFPDLHSELNLSSLELGDSALYFCASSPRTSGEQFFGPGTRLTVL.

In its sample, this clone was seen once. This rearrangement joins TRBV4-2 to TRBJ1-2; a possible D gene is TRBD1 (6 bases). V was shortened by 4 bases and J by 4 bases, with 31 bases between the two germline ends. The CDR3 length is 20 residues. CDR1 and CDR2 from the germline V gene are LGHNA and YNFKEQ. The CDR3 DNA follows: TGTGCCAGCAGCCCTCCCACACGGGGCCCACACGCAGGGGCCTTCTATGGCTACACCTTC. Translation: CASSPPTRGPHAGAFYGYTF.

CDR3 amino acids: CASIGLAASYNEQFF. The CDR3 DNA sequence: TGTGCCAGCATCGGACTAGCAGCCTCCTACAATGAGCAGTTCTTC. The genes are TRBV27 and TRBJ2-1; the match to TRBD2 covers 8 bases. The V and J ends lost 7 bases and 0 bases, in that order; junction bases with no gene match: 5. CDR1 and CDR2 (germline): MNHEY, SMNVEV (reference sequence). There are 15 residues in the CDR3.

V usage is TRBV6-1 and J usage is TRBJ2-7, with 7 bases fitting TRBD1. Germline CDR1 reads MNHNS; CDR2 reads SASEGT. The J segment lost 3 bases and the V segment lost 6 bases, leaving 11 bases of the junction unmatched. The CDR3 has 15 residues. CDR3 in amino acids: CASSRDRDPDYEQYV. The DNA for the CDR3 is TGTGCCAGCAGCCGAGACAGGGACCCCGACTACGAGCAGTACGTC.

The chain employs TRBV5-1 and TRBJ1-5; tentative D call: TRBD1 (6 bases). CDR3 size: 14 residues. V lost 0 bases and J lost 5, with 9 bases in between. Germline CDR1 reads SGHRS; CDR2 reads YFSETQ. CDR3 nucleotides: TGCGCCAGCAGCTTGGCAGGGGAAGATCAGCCCCAGCATTTT. It translates to CASSLAGEDQPQHF.

The chain carries TRBV4-3 and TRBJ2-1; 9 bases are shared with TRBD2. The CDR3 is 16 residues long. J was trimmed by 7 bases and V by 0 bases; bases with no gene match: 7. Looked up from germline, CDR1 is LGHNA and CDR2 is YSLEER. CDR3 in DNA: TGCGCCAGCAGCCAAGAGAGGCTAGCGGGATTGAATGAGCAGTTCTTC. Protein product: CASSQERLAGLNEQFF.

This clone was counted once. V and J are TRBV25-1 and TRBJ2-7; 7 nucleotides align to TRBD2. The CDR3 loop spans 14 amino acids. Per germline, CDR1 MGHDK and CDR2 SYGVNS. The trim removed 9 bases at V and 5 bases at J, leaving 13 bases unmatched. The CDR3 DNA reads as TGTGCCAGGGGGGGGTGGCCGATTCTGAACGAGCAGTACTTC. It specifies CARGGWPILNEQYF.

The rearrangement uses TRBV5-1 and TRBJ2-5, with 10 bases lining up with TRBD2. Germline V gene data show CDR1 as SGHRS and CDR2 as YFSETQ. Trimming took 3 bases from V and 5 from J; bases not matched to a gene: 10. CDR3 length: 16 residues. This CDR3 is CASSSRPSGGAETQYF. The CDR3 DNA follows: TGCGCCAGCAGCTCGCGACCTAGCGGGGGCGCCGAGACCCAGTACTTC.

The V gene is TRBV28, the J gene TRBJ2-5, with 7 positions matching TRBD2. The V and J ends lost 10 bases and 2 bases, in that order; junction bases with no gene match: 4. This CDR3 is 12 amino acids long. Germline V gives CDR1 MDHEN, CDR2 SYDVKM. In DNA, the CDR3 is TGTGCCACCGGGACTACTCAAGAGACCCAGTACTTC. Its translation is CATGTTQETQYF.

The chain uses TRBV5-6 and TRBJ2-2, with 8 bases matching TRBD2. The CDR3 consists of 16 residues. Trimming removed 0 bases from V and 2 bases from J; junction bases left unmatched: 3. CDR1 and CDR2 (germline): SGHDT, YYEEEE. The CDR3, as DNA: TGTGCCAGCAGCTTGGCCCTAGCGGGCAACACCGGGGAGCTGTTTTTT. It yields the protein CASSLALAGNTGELFF.

The chain couples TRBV30 to TRBJ2-5; D not resolved. CDR3 length equals 14 residues. The germline gives CDR1 GTSNPN, CDR2 SVGIG (reference sequence). V was pared by 2 bases and J by 4 bases, with 14 bases between. The CDR3 sequence: CAWSPTGGPETQYF. The DNA of the CDR3 is TGTGCCTGGAGTCCGACTGGCGGCCCAGAGACCCAGTACTTC.

This chain connects TRBV6-4 to TRBJ2-6, with D possibly TRBD1 on 5 matching bases. This CDR3 spans 13 amino acids. Looked up from germline, CDR1 is MRHNA and CDR2 is SNTAGT. Trimming removed 6 bases from V and 4 bases from J, with 7 bases in between. The CDR3, as DNA: TGTGCCAGCAGACCAGGGGGGGCCAACGTCCTGACTTTC. Translated: CASRPGGANVLTF.

J is TRBJ1-1 and V is TRBV7-9, with D uncertain. The ends were cut back, 4 bases at V and 3 bases at J, with 6 bases in the middle. The CDR3 runs to 12 residues. Germline assignment: CDR1 SEHNR and CDR2 FQNEAQ (reference sequence). CDR3 sequence: CASSSRDTEAFF. As DNA, the CDR3 is TGTGCCAGCAGCTCCCGAGACACTGAAGCTTTCTTT. The full variable domain, in which reference TRBV7-9 and TRBJ1-1 provide the parts outside the CDR3, is DTGVSQNPRHKITKRGQNVTFRCDPISEHNRLYWYRQTLGQGPEFLTYFQNEAQLEKSRLLSDRFSAERPKGSFSTLEIQRTEQGDSAMYLCASSSRDTEAFFGQGTRLTVV.

V is TRBV4-1 and J is TRBJ1-5; D is unresolved. Germline CDR1 and CDR2: MGHRA and YSYEKL. The CDR3 runs 13 residues. Trimming cost V 0 bases and J 5 bases, with 5 bases left between them. In DNA form, the CDR3 reads TGCGCCAGCAGCCAAGACCCGTATCAGCCCCAGCATTTT. This sequence encodes CASSQDPYQPQHF.

This chain links TRBV7-9 with TRBJ1-4, with 8 bases identical to TRBD1. The CDR3 is 15 amino acids. Germline V gene lookup returns CDR1 SEHNR and CDR2 FQNEAQ (reference sequence). V trimming: 1 base; J trimming: 2 bases; junction bases outside the gene matches: 0. The CDR3 DNA reads TGTGCCAGCAGCTTAGGGACAGGGACTAATGAAAAACTGTTTTTT. This translates into CASSLGTGTNEKLFF.

This clone appeared a single time. The chain couples TRBV28 to TRBJ2-2; TRBD2 matches at 12 bases. Trimming cost V 2 bases and J 4 bases; bases outside gene matches: 2. This CDR3 is built from 16 residues. Germline V CDR1 and CDR2: MDHEN, SYDVKM. This CDR3 reads CASSLPGLAGTGELFF. The CDR3 DNA reads as TGTGCCAGCAGTTTACCGGGACTAGCGGGCACCGGGGAGCTGTTTTTT.

This sequence joins TRBV6-8 and TRBJ2-1, with a tentative D call TRBD2 (7 bases). Trimming took off 6 bases at V and 2 bases at J, with 11 bases between the two ends. The germline CDR1 and CDR2 sequences are MNHGY and SAAAGT. The CDR3 spans 14 residues. CDR3 sequence: CASRRGGPYNEQFF. In nucleotides, the CDR3 is TGTGCCAGCAGAAGGGGGGGTCCCTACAATGAGCAGTTCTTC.

The V gene is TRBV6-1, the J gene TRBJ2-7; tentatively, D is TRBD1 (6 bases). Per the germline V gene, CDR1 is MNHNS and CDR2 is SASEGT. CDR3 length: 13 amino acids. The V end lost 4 bases, the J end lost 6 bases, and 13 bases lay between the germline ends. The CDR3 region has the DNA TGTGCCAGCAGTGCGACAGGTGGGAGCGAGCAGTACGTC. Amino acids: CASSATGGSEQYV.

The rearrangement uses TRBV29-1 and TRBJ1-2; 9 bases agree with TRBD1. CDR1 and CDR2 (germline): SQVTM, ANQGSEA. This CDR3 is 12 amino acids long. Trimming took 6 bases from V and 6 from J; bases not matched to a gene: 5. CDR3 sequence reads: CSVGRDRDGYTF. DNA of the CDR3: TGCAGCGTGGGCCGGGACAGGGATGGCTACACCTTC.

This chain connects TRBV28 to TRBJ1-2; 8 bases line up with TRBD1. Trimming cost V 3 bases and J 5 bases; bases outside gene matches: 17. This CDR3 spans 18 amino acids. Per the germline V gene, CDR1 is MDHEN and CDR2 is SYDVKM. The CDR3: CASSFPLQGAFSNYGYTF. The CDR3 DNA reads TGTGCCAGCAGTTTCCCCCTGCAGGGGGCCTTTTCCAATTATGGCTACACCTTC.

The chain carries TRBV28 and TRBJ2-1; 10 bases line up with TRBD2. V dropped 1 base and J dropped 4; count of bases not matched to a gene: 7. CDR3 length equals 17 residues. Germline V lookup: CDR1 MDHEN, CDR2 SYDVKM. DNA for the CDR3: TGTGCCAGCAGTTTATCCCTAGCGGGGGTCTTTTACAATGAGCAGTTCTTC. This codes for CASSLSLAGVFYNEQFF.

This chain links TRBV11-2 with TRBJ1-4; D may be TRBD1 (5 bases). Trimming took off 1 base at V and 3 bases at J, with 9 bases between the two ends. The CDR3 has 15 residues. Germline V gene data show CDR1 as SGHAT and CDR2 as FQNNGV. The CDR3 DNA follows: TGTGCCAGCAGCTTAGTTGGGGGGGCTAATGAAAAACTGTTTTTT. Amino acids: CASSLVGGANEKLFF.

This chain joins TRBV4-2 and TRBJ1-2; D might be TRBD1 (6 bases). This CDR3 region has 13 residues. Trimming took off 0 bases at V and 10 bases at J, with 12 bases between the two ends. CDR1 and CDR2 (germline): LGHNA, YNFKEQ. The CDR3 nucleotides are TGTGCCAGCAGCCAAGAAGGGGGTGAAGTCTACACCTTC. It translates to CASSQEGGEVYTF.

This clone was observed a handful of times. This chain joins TRBV27 and TRBJ1-2; TRBD1 agrees at 8 bases. Looked up from germline, CDR1 is MNHEY and CDR2 is SMNVEV (reference sequence). With 3 bases clipped from V and 6 bases from J, the junction kept 15 bases outside the gene matches. This CDR3 has 17 amino acids. In nucleotides, the CDR3 is TGTGCCAGCAGTTTGTCTGGGTTCGGGCAGGGGGCGCATGGCTACACCTTC. As protein: CASSLSGFGQGAHGYTF.